Below, 14 T cell receptor beta chains from the same sample are listed, as sequenced in a study of early T cells in non-severe SARS-CoV-2 infection. From the 5' RACE reads, TCRdb called clonotypes with MiXCR, one entry per CDR3 protein. The table records about 66,000 distinct CDR3 sequences, around 8.7% of them present only once. Sequencing used whole blood. The receptor set was obtained from an adult who was a healthcare worker with PCR-confirmed SARS-CoV-2 infection or an uninfected control (not recorded which).

The V call is TRBV29-1, the J call TRBJ2-7; 10 nucleotides line up with TRBD1. V lost 3 bases, J lost 4 bases, and 3 bases stayed unmatched. The CDR3 runs to 13 residues. Germline CDR1 is SQVTM and CDR2 is ANQGSEA. CDR3 residues: CSVEAGQGYEQYF. In DNA form, the CDR3 reads TGCAGCGTTGAGGCGGGACAGGGGTACGAGCAGTACTTC.

J is TRBJ1-1 and V is TRBV27; a weak D match, TRBD1 (5 bases). V lost 8 bases to trimming and J lost 2 bases, with 15 bases between them. Germline lookup yields CDR1 MNHEY and CDR2 SMNVEV (reference sequence). The CDR3 loop spans 14 amino acids. This chain's CDR3 is CASGGGTGNTEAFF. The DNA for the CDR3 is TGTGCCAGCGGGGGGGGTACAGGTAACACTGAAGCTTTCTTT.

This clonotype has a count of ten or more. The chain links TRBV12-3 or TRBV12-4 to TRBJ2-7, with 7 bases lining up with TRBD1. The CDR3 loop spans 14 amino acids. J lost 2 bases, V lost 6 bases, and 7 bases had no gene match. The CDR3 sequence: CASRIQGSPYEQYF. Written as DNA, the CDR3 is TGTGCCAGCAGAATACAGGGGAGTCCCTACGAGCAGTACTTC.

This clonotype was counted at least ten times. The V gene is TRBV7-3, the J gene TRBJ2-3; 10 positions match TRBD1. V lost 4 bases, J lost 4 bases, and 5 bases stayed unmatched. The CDR3 totals 15 residues. The germline V gene has CDR1 SGHTA and CDR2 FQGTGA. The CDR3 is CASSSTGQGSDTQYF. DNA of the CDR3: TGTGCCAGCAGCTCCACGGGACAGGGGTCAGATACGCAGTATTTT. Full variable domain (outside the CDR3, taken from reference TRBV7-3 and TRBJ2-3): GAGVSQTPSNKVTEKGKYVELRCDPISGHTALYWYRQSLGQGPEFLIYFQGTGAADDSGLPNDRFFAVRPEGSVSTLKIQRTERGDSAVYLCASSSTGQGSDTQYFGPGTRLTVL.

This clonotype appeared a few times. The gene calls are TRBV20-1 and TRBJ1-1; 7 bases align to TRBD1. Trimming removed 6 bases from V and 4 bases from J; junction bases left unmatched: 8. The CDR3 contains 13 residues. The germline CDR1 and CDR2 sequences are DFQATT and SNEGSKA (reference sequence). In nucleotides, the CDR3 is TGCAGTGCCCAGGGGGGGCTCGGCACTGAAGCTTTCTTT. It codes for CSAQGGLGTEAFF.

This clonotype was detected ten times or more. The V and J genes are TRBV20-1 and TRBJ2-7; 7 bases are shared with TRBD1. The germline CDR1 and CDR2 sequences are DFQATT and SNEGSKA (reference sequence). The J segment lost 2 bases and the V segment lost 3 bases, leaving 7 bases of the junction unmatched. The CDR3 loop spans 14 amino acids. DNA of the CDR3: TGCAGTGCTAGGACTCCCCAGGGGGCCTACGAGCAGTACTTC. It yields the protein CSARTPQGAYEQYF.

This chain links TRBV4-2 with TRBJ1-3; tentative D call: TRBD1 (5 bases). CDR1 LGHNA and CDR2 YNFKEQ come from the germline V gene. The CDR3 is made up of 16 amino acids. The V end lost 0 bases, the J end lost 3 bases, and 12 bases lay between the germline ends. The CDR3 here is CASSQDLRGGGNTIYF. The DNA for the CDR3 is TGTGCCAGCAGCCAAGATCTTAGGGGAGGTGGAAACACCATATATTTT.

The sample holds many counts of this clonotype. The rearrangement joins TRBV11-2 to TRBJ2-3; D is undetermined. CDR3 size: 16 residues. Trimming stripped 3 bases from V and 2 bases from J, with 15 bases between. Germline assignment: CDR1 SGHAT and CDR2 FQNNGV. This CDR3 is CASSFMGAGPTDTQYF. CDR3 nucleotides: TGTGCCAGCAGCTTTATGGGCGCAGGTCCCACAGATACGCAGTATTTT. Combining the CDR3 with reference TRBV11-2 and TRBJ2-3 gives the whole variable domain EAGVAQSPRYKIIEKRQSVAFWCNPISGHATLYWYQQILGQGPKLLIQFQNNGVVDDSQLPKDRFSAERLKGVDSTLKIQPAKLEDSAVYLCASSFMGAGPTDTQYFGPGTRLTVL.

In this sample, this clonotype turned up once. This rearrangement joins TRBV30 to TRBJ2-1; 10 bases are a match to TRBD2. The CDR3 loop spans 14 amino acids. Germline V gene data show CDR1 as GTSNPN and CDR2 as SVGIG (reference sequence). CDR3 sequence: CTSDGSGRVNEQFF. In DNA form, the CDR3 reads TGTACCTCCGACGGGAGCGGGAGGGTGAATGAGCAGTTCTTC.

This clonotype was seen only a few times. The chain employs TRBV4-2 and TRBJ2-5; 7 bases map to TRBD1. The ends lost 1 base at V and 0 bases at J; junction bases unmatched: 2. Germline V CDR1 and CDR2: LGHNA, YNFKEQ. The CDR3 sequence is 15 residues long. CDR3 in DNA: TGTGCCAGCAGCCAAGGACAGGGCAACCAAGAGACCCAGTACTTC. This codes for CASSQGQGNQETQYF.

V and J are TRBV29-1 and TRBJ2-7, with D perhaps matching TRBD2 (6 bases). V lost 4 bases, J lost 6 bases, and 16 bases lay in between. This CDR3 spans 13 amino acids. Per germline, CDR1 SQVTM and CDR2 ANQGSEA. The CDR3 spells CSVAADYSAEQYF. The CDR3 coding sequence is TGCAGCGTTGCCGCGGACTATTCGGCCGAGCAGTACTTC.

This clonotype was seen at least ten times. CDR3 sequence reads: CSGGDTQYF. The CDR3 DNA is TGCAGCGGCGGAGATACGCAGTATTTT. This chain uses TRBV29-1 with TRBJ2-3; D gene uncertain. From germline, CDR1 is SQVTM and CDR2 ANQGSEA. V lost 7 bases and J lost 5, with 4 bases in between. The CDR3 loop spans 9 amino acids.

This clonotype was recorded a few times. This chain uses TRBV28 with TRBJ2-7, with 10 bases that match TRBD2. The CDR3 contains 15 residues. V lost 3 bases and J lost 4; bases outside the gene matches: 6. Germline V lookup: CDR1 MDHEN, CDR2 SYDVKM. CDR3 bases: TGTGCCAGCAGTTTCGCTCTAGCGGGAGTTTACGAGCAGTACTTC. This sequence encodes CASSFALAGVYEQYF.

The J gene is TRBJ2-3, the V gene TRBV11-2, with 7 positions matching TRBD2. The CDR3 consists of 15 residues. The V segment lost 5 bases and the J segment 1 base; nucleotides outside the gene matches: 6. Per germline, CDR1 SGHAT and CDR2 FQNNGV. CDR3 nucleotides: TGTGCCAGCAGCACTGGGGGGGTAGGCACAGATACGCAGTATTTT. It yields the protein CASSTGGVGTDTQYF.